This T cell receptor (beta chain) was recorded in a study of T-cell reconstitution after alpha-beta-depleted transplantation in children. The study's findings and limits: Newly produced T cells mostly accounted for T-cell counts and diversity one year post-transplant.

Unique molecular identifiers were used to barcode this TCRbeta library. TCRdb redid the calling of the PCR reads with MiXCR, one entry per CDR3 protein. In the table there are around 240,000 distinct CDR3 sequences, approximately 8% of which are singletons. In its sample, this clonotype was seen many times. Its antigen remains unidentified. The germline gives CDR1 PRHDT, CDR2 FYEKMQ (reference sequence). The V gene lost 5 bases and the J gene lost 3 bases, with 17 bases spanning the gap. The CDR3 consists of 16 residues. The sequenced sample was PBMCs, mostly from graft donor cells, obtained 180 days after TCRalphabeta/CD19-depleted stem cell transplant. The V and J genes are TRBV13 and TRBJ2-1; D is unclear. The origin of this receptor is a male patient younger than 18 who had a stem cell transplant for acute lymphoblastic leukemia, so the T cells may come from the graft donor. CDR3 loop: CASSQPSLWGYNEQFF. In DNA, the CDR3 is TGTGCCAGCAGCCAACCCAGCCTCTGGGGCTACAATGAGCAGTTCTTC.